The 16 T cell receptor beta chains below were found in one sample sequenced in a study of blood T cell repertoires in COVID-19. TCRdb's copy holds only in-frame clones and misses some; the assay was immunoSEQ multiplex PCR. The sample has some 30,000 clones; about 90% are singletons. What was sequenced was peripheral blood. The source is a man in his fifties or sixties with active or convalescent COVID-19.

The V call is TRBV28, the J call TRBJ2-1; D is perhaps TRBD2 (6 bases). The CDR3 length is 15 residues. From germline, CDR1 is MDHEN and CDR2 SYDVKM. The germline V and J ends were trimmed by 3 bases and 6 bases, with 15 bases remaining between them. The CDR3 region has the DNA TGTGCCAGCAGTTTTCTGTCTAGCGCGGGCAATGAGCAGTTCTTC. Translation gives CASSFLSSAGNEQFF.

The chain employs TRBV5-1 and TRBJ2-7, with 9 bases aligning to TRBD2. Per the germline V gene, CDR1 is SGHRS and CDR2 is YFSETQ. The CDR3 is made up of 14 amino acids. V was pared by 7 bases and J by 3 bases, with 8 bases of the junction left unmatched. The CDR3 sequence is CASSEGTSLYEQYF. The CDR3 nucleotides read TGCGCCAGCTCCGAGGGGACTAGCCTCTACGAGCAGTACTTC.

The V gene is TRBV2, the J gene TRBJ2-7, with D maybe TRBD2 (5 bases). Per germline, CDR1 SNHLY and CDR2 FYNNEI. The CDR3 contains 12 residues. Deletions cut 6 bases from V and 6 bases from J, with 12 bases between. The CDR3: CASSVGLFEQYF. The CDR3 nucleotides are TGTGCCAGCAGCGTAGGACTGTTCGAGCAGTACTTC. Variable domain in full (rest from reference TRBV2 and TRBJ2-7): EPEVTQTPSHQVTQMGQEVILRCVPISNHLYFYWYRQILGQKVEFLVSFYNNEISEKSEIFDDQFSVERPDGSNFTLKIRSTKLEDSAMYFCASSVGLFEQYFGPGTRLTVT.

The chain is built from TRBV6-2 or TRBV6-3 and TRBJ2-2; TRBD2 matches at 10 bases. CDR3 length: 19 residues. Germline values: CDR1 MNHEY, CDR2 SVGEGT. The junction had 7 bases not matched to a gene; V was cut back by 0 bases and J by 0 bases. This CDR3 is CASSYSFLAGASNTGELFF. CDR3 nucleotide sequence: TGTGCCAGCAGTTACTCCTTTCTAGCGGGAGCGTCGAACACCGGGGAGCTGTTTTTT.

This sequence joins TRBV4-3 and TRBJ1-4, with D tentatively TRBD1 (6 bases). V lost 2 bases and J lost 7, with 17 bases in between. Germline V CDR1 and CDR2: LGHNA, YSLEER. This CDR3 region has 16 residues. Written as DNA, the CDR3 is TGCGCCAGCAGCCAAAATCCGCCAGGGGCCGGTGAAAAACTGTTTTTT. It codes for CASSQNPPGAGEKLFF.

The chain employs TRBV6-1 and TRBJ1-2; TRBD1 might be the D (6 bases). Trimming cost V 2 bases and J 1 base, with 8 bases left between them. Germline CDR1 reads MNHNS; CDR2 reads SASEGT. The CDR3 covers 14 residues. CDR3 coding DNA: TGTGCCAGCAGTGAACAGGGGTTTAACTATGGCTACACCTTC. Its translation is CASSEQGFNYGYTF.

This chain connects TRBV14 to TRBJ1-2; TRBD1 aligns across 8 bases. V was clipped by 7 bases and J by 4 bases; unmatched bases: 8. Germline assignment: CDR1 SGHDN and CDR2 FVKESK. The CDR3 is made up of 14 amino acids. In DNA, the CDR3 is TGTGCCAGCAACACAGGGGGAGGAAGCTATGGCTACACCTTC. Translation gives CASNTGGGSYGYTF.

The chain has TRBV28 and TRBJ2-3, with TRBD2 identical over 7 bases. The germline gives CDR1 MDHEN, CDR2 SYDVKM. The CDR3 consists of 17 residues. The V segment lost 5 bases and the J segment 4 bases; nucleotides outside the gene matches: 15. CDR3 DNA sequence: TGTGCCAGCAGTCCCGGGGTGGGGCGGGAGAGCGCAGATACGCAGTATTTT. Its protein product is CASSPGVGRESADTQYF.

This clone was seen a handful of times. The V gene is TRBV5-1, the J gene TRBJ2-3; 11 positions agree with TRBD2. Germline trimming cut 6 bases from V and 0 bases from J; bases unmatched to any gene: 3. This CDR3 region has 15 residues. CDR1 and CDR2 from the germline V gene are SGHRS and YFSETQ. DNA for the CDR3: TGCGCCAGCACCAGGACTAGCGGGAGCACAGATACGCAGTATTTT. This translates into CASTRTSGSTDTQYF.

This clone was detected once. The chain carries TRBV4-3 and TRBJ2-3; D is unclear. Trimming took 0 bases from V and 6 from J, leaving 10 bases between them. CDR1 LGHNA and CDR2 YSLEER come from the germline V gene. The CDR3 is made up of 14 amino acids. The CDR3 DNA reads as TGCGCCAGCAGCCAAGAGCCAGCGACCGATACGCAGTATTTT. Residues: CASSQEPATDTQYF.

The rearrangement links TRBV7-2 to TRBJ1-2; D ambiguous. V was trimmed by 4 bases and J by 6 bases, leaving 12 bases between them. The germline gives CDR1 SGHTA, CDR2 FQGNSA. There are 13 residues in the CDR3. The CDR3 spells CASSSFFGDGYTF. DNA of the CDR3: TGTGCCAGCAGCTCCTTCTTCGGGGATGGCTACACCTTC.

J is TRBJ2-5 and V is TRBV7-2; perhaps TRBD2 as D (5 bases). V gave up 1 base and J gave up 7 bases, with 13 bases separating them. CDR3 size: 14 residues. Germline CDR1 reads SGHTA; CDR2 reads FQGNSA. CDR3 DNA: TGTGCCAGCAGCTTAGTATCCCCCGGAGGGACCCAGTACTTC. It specifies CASSLVSPGGTQYF. Combining the CDR3 with reference TRBV7-2 and TRBJ2-5 gives the whole variable domain GAGVSQSPSNKVTEKGKDVELRCDPISGHTALYWYRQSLGQGLEFLIYFQGNSAPDKSGLPSDRFSAERTGGSVSTLTIQRTQQEDSAVYLCASSLVSPGGTQYFGPGTRLLVL.

This CDR3 is CASSLGGTGRAYEQYF. CDR3 nucleotide sequence: TGTGCCAGCAGCTTAGGAGGGACCGGGAGGGCCTACGAGCAGTACTTC. The chain employs TRBV7-2 and TRBJ2-7; TRBD2 aligns across 8 bases. J lost 2 bases, V lost 1 base, and 7 bases had no gene match. Germline V gene lookup returns CDR1 SGHTA and CDR2 FQGNSA. This CDR3 is 16 amino acids long. Drawing the rest from reference TRBV7-2 and TRBJ2-7, the complete variable domain is GAGVSQSPSNKVTEKGKDVELRCDPISGHTALYWYRQSLGQGLEFLIYFQGNSAPDKSGLPSDRFSAERTGGSVSTLTIQRTQQEDSAVYLCASSLGGTGRAYEQYFGPGTRLTVT.

J is TRBJ2-3 and V is TRBV7-3; 16 nucleotides agree with TRBD2. This CDR3 is 19 amino acids long. V shed 6 bases and J 0 bases; nucleotides not matched to a gene: 9. Looked up from germline, CDR1 is SGHTA and CDR2 is FQGTGA. CDR3 DNA sequence: TGTGCCAGCAGATTAGGGGGGACTAGCGGGAGGGCGAGCACAGATACGCAGTATTTT. Translated: CASRLGGTSGRASTDTQYF.

This clone was counted between two and nine times. The chain combines TRBV5-4 with TRBJ2-1; a possible D gene is TRBD1 (5 bases). CDR3 length: 16 residues. Trimming removed 4 bases at V and 1 base at J, with 15 bases between. CDR1 SGHNT and CDR2 YYREEE come from the germline V gene (reference sequence). This chain's CDR3 is CASSQVPGFSYNEQFF. The CDR3, as DNA: TGTGCCAGCAGCCAGGTTCCAGGGTTTTCCTACAATGAGCAGTTCTTC. Full variable domain (rest looked up from reference TRBV5-4 and TRBJ2-1): ETGVTQSPTHLIKTRGQQVTLRCSSQSGHNTVSWYQQALGQGPQFIFQYYREEENGRGNFPPRFSGLQFPNYSSELNVNALELDDSALYLCASSQVPGFSYNEQFFGPGTRLTVL.

The rearrangement uses TRBV11-2 and TRBJ2-7, with a weak D call TRBD1 (5 bases). The ends were cut back, 2 bases at V and 9 bases at J, with 14 bases in the middle. The germline V gene has CDR1 SGHAT and CDR2 FQNNGV. The CDR3 is 13 residues long. The CDR3 region has the DNA TGTGCCAGCAGCTTACCAGGGCCGACCGGGCAGTACTTC. Protein sequence: CASSLPGPTGQYF.